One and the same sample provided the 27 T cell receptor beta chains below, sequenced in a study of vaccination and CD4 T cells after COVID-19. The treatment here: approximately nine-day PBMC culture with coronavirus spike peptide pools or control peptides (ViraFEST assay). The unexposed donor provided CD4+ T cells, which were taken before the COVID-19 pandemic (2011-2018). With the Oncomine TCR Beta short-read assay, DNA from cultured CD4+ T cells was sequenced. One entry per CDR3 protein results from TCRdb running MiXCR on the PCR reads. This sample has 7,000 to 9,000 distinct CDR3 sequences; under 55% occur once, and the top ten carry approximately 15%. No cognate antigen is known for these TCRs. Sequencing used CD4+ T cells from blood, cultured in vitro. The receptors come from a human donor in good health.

The DNA for the CDR3 is TGTGCCAGCAGTGACTTATTTAATTCACCCCTCCACTTT. This gives the protein CASSDLFNSPLHF. The V call is TRBV6-1, the J call TRBJ1-6; D remains unclear. Trimming removed 3 bases from V and 6 bases from J, with 6 bases in between. Germline V gene data show CDR1 as MNHNS and CDR2 as SASEGT. This CDR3 is 13 amino acids long.

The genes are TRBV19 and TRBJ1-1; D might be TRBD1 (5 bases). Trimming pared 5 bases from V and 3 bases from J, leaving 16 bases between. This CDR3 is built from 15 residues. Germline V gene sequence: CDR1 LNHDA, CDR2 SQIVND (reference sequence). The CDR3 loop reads CASSARTLKDTEAFF. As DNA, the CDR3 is TGTGCCAGTAGTGCCCGGACATTGAAGGACACTGAAGCTTTCTTT. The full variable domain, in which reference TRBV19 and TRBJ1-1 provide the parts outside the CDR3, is DGGITQSPKYLFRKEGQNVTLSCEQNLNHDAMYWYRQDPGQGLRLIYYSQIVNDFQKGDIAEGYSVSREKKESFPLTVTSAQKNPTAFYLCASSARTLKDTEAFFGQGTRLTVV.

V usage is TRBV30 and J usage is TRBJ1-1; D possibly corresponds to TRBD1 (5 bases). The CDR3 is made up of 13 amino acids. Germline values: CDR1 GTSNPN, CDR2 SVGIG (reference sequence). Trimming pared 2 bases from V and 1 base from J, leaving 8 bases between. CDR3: CAWSRGGNTEAFF. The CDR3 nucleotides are TGTGCCTGGAGTCGGGGGGGGAACACTGAAGCTTTCTTT.

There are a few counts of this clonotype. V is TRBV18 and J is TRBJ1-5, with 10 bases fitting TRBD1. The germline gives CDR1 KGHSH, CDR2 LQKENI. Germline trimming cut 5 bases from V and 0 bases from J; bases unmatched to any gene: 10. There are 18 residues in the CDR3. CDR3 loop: CASSSGTGVRYSNQPQHF. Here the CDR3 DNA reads TGTGCCAGCTCATCGGGGACAGGGGTCAGATATAGCAATCAGCCCCAGCATTTT. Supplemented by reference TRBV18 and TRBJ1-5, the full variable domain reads NAGVMQNPRHLVRRRGQEARLRCSPMKGHSHVYWYRQLPEEGLKFMVYLQKENIIDESGMPKERFSAEFPKEGPSILRIQQVVRGDSAAYFCASSSGTGVRYSNQPQHFGDGTRLSIL.

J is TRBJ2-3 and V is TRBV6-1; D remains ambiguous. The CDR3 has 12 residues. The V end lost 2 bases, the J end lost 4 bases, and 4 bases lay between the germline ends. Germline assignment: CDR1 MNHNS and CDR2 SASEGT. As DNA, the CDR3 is TGTGCCAGCAGTGAAAGGGCAGATACGCAGTATTTT. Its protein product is CASSERADTQYF.

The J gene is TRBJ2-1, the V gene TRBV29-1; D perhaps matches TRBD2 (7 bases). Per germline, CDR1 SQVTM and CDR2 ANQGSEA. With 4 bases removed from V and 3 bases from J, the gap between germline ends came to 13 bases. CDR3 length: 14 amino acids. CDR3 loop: CSVVAGASYNEQFF. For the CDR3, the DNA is TGCAGCGTTGTGGCGGGGGCGAGCTACAATGAGCAGTTCTTC.

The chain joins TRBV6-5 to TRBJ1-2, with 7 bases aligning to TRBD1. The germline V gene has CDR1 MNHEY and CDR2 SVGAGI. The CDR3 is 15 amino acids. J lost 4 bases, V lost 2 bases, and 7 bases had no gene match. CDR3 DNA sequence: TGTGCCAGCAGTTACACCCCAGGGGGTATCTATGGCTACACCTTC. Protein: CASSYTPGGIYGYTF.

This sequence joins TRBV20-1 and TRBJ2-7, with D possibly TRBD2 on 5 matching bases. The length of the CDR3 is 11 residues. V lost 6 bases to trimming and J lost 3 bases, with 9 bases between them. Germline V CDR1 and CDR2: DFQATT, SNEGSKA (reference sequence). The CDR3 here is CSAGVRYEQYF. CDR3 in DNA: TGCAGTGCCGGGGTTCGCTACGAGCAGTACTTC.

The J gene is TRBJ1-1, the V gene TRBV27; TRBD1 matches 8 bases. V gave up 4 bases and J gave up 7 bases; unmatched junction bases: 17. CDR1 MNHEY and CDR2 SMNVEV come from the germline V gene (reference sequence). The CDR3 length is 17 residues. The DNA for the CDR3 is TGTGCCAGCAGTTCTCTAAGCCCAACACTAGACAGGGGTGAAGCTTTCTTT. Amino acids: CASSSLSPTLDRGEAFF.

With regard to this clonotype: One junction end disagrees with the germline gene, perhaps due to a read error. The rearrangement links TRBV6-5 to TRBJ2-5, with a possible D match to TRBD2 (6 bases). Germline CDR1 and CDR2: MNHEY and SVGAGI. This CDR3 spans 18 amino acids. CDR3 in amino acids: CASSYSIGRLLDQEAQYF. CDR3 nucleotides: TGTGCCAGCAGTTACTCGATAGGGAGGCTCCTAGACCAAGAGGCCCAGTACTTC.

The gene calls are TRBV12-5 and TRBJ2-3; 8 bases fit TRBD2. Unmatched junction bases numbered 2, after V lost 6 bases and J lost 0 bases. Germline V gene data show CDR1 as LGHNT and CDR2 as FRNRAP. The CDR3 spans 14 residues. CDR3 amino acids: CASGRGASTDTQYF. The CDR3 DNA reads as TGTGCTAGTGGGCGGGGGGCGAGCACAGATACGCAGTATTTT.

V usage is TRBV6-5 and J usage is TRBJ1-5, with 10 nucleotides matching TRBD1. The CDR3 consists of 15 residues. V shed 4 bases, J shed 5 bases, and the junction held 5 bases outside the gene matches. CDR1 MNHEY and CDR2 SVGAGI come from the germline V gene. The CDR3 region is CASSSSGTGDQPQHF. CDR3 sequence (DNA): TGTGCCAGCAGTTCTTCCGGGACAGGGGATCAGCCCCAGCATTTT.

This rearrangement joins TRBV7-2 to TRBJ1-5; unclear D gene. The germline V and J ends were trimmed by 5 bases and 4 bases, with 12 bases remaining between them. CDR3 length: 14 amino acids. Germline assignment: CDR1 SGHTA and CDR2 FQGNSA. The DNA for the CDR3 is TGTGCCAGCAGCCCAGCCCTCGAAAATCAGCCCCAGCATTTT. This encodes CASSPALENQPQHF. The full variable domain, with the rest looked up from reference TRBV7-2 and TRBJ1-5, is GAGVSQSPSNKVTEKGKDVELRCDPISGHTALYWYRQSLGQGLEFLIYFQGNSAPDKSGLPSDRFSAERTGGSVSTLTIQRTQQEDSAVYLCASSPALENQPQHFGDGTRLSIL.

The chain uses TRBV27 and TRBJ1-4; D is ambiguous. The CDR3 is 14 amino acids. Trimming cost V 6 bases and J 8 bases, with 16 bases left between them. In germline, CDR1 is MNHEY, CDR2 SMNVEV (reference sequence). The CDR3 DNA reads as TGTGCCAGCAGCCAATACGGCCAGGAGGAAAAACTGTTTTTT. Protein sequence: CASSQYGQEEKLFF.

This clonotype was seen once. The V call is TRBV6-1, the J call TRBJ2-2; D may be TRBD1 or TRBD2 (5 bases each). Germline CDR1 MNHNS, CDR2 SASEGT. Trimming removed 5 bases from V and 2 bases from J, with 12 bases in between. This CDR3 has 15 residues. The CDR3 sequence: CASSLRDLNTGELFF. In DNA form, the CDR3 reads TGTGCCAGCAGTCTCCGGGACCTCAACACCGGGGAGCTGTTTTTT.

The CDR3 bases are TGTGCCAGCAGGGATGGAGTTCAGGCTTTCTTT. This codes for CASRDGVQAFF. The chain links TRBV2 to TRBJ1-1; D is unclear. CDR1 and CDR2 (germline): SNHLY, FYNNEI. This CDR3 is 11 amino acids long. Trimming removed 6 bases from V and 11 bases from J, with 13 bases in between. Using reference TRBV2 and TRBJ1-1 for the parts outside the CDR3, the full variable domain is EPEVTQTPSHQVTQMGQEVILRCVPISNHLYFYWYRQILGQKVEFLVSFYNNEISEKSEIFDDQFSVERPDGSNFTLKIRSTKLEDSAMYFCASRDGVQAFFGQGTRLTVV.

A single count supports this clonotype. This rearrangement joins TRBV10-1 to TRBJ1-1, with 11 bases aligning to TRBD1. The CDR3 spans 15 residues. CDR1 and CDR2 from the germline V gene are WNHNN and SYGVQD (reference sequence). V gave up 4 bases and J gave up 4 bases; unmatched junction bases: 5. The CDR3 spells CASSVWDRGGTEAFF. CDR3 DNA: TGCGCCAGCAGTGTCTGGGACAGGGGGGGCACTGAAGCTTTCTTT.

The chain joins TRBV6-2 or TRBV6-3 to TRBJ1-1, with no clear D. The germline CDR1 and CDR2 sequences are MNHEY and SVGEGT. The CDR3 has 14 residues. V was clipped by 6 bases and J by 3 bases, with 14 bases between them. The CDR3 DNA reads TGTGCCAGCAGAGTGAGAACGGATCACACTGAAGCTTTCTTT. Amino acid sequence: CASRVRTDHTEAFF.

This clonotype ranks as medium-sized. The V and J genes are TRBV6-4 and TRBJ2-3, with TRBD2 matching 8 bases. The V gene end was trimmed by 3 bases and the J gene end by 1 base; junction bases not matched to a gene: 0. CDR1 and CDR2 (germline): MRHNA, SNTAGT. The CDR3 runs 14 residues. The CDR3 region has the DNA TGTGCCAGCAGTGAAGCGGGGGGCACAGATACGCAGTATTTT. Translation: CASSEAGGTDTQYF.

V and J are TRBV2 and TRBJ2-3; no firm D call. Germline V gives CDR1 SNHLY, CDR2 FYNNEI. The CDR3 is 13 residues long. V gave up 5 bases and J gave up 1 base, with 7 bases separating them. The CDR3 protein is CASSTEGTDTQYF. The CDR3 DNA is TGTGCCAGCAGTACTGAGGGCACAGATACGCAGTATTTT.

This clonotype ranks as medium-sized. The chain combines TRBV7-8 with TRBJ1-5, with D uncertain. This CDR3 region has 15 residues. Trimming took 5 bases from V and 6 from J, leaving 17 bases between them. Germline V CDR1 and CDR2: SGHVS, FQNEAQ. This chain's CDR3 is CASSPPSGVRQPQHF. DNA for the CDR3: TGTGCCAGCAGCCCCCCGTCTGGAGTCCGTCAGCCCCAGCATTTT.

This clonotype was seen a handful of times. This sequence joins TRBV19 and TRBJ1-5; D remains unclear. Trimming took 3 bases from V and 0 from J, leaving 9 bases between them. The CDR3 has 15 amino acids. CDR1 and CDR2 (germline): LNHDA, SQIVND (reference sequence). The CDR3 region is CASSINHDSNQPQHF. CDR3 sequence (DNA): TGTGCCAGTAGTATTAATCACGATAGCAATCAGCCCCAGCATTTT.

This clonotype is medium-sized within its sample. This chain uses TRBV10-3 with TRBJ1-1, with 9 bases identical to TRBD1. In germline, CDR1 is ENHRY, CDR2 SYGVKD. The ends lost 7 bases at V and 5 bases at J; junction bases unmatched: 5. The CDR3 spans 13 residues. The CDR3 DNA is TGTGCCATCAAGGGGACAGGGACGACTGAAGCTTTCTTT. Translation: CAIKGTGTTEAFF.

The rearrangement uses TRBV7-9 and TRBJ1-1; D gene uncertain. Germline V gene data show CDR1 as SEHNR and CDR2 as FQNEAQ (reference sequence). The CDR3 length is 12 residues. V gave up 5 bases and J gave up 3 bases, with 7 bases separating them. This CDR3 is CASSHQDTEAFF. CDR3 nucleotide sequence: TGTGCCAGCAGCCACCAGGACACTGAAGCTTTCTTT.

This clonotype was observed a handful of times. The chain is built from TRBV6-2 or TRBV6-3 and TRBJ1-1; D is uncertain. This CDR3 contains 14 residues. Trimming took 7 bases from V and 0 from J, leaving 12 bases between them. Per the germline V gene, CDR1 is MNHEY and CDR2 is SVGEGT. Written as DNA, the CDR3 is TGTGCCAGCACTCAAACGTCACTGAACACTGAAGCTTTCTTT. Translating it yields CASTQTSLNTEAFF.

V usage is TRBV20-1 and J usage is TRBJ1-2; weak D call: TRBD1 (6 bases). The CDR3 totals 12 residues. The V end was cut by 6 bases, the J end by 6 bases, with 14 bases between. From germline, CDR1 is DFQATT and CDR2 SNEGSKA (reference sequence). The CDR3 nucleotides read TGCAGTGCCAGACAGGAGACGAATGGCTACACCTTC. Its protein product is CSARQETNGYTF.

The CDR3 DNA reads TGCAGTGCTAGAGATGGGACCGACTCCTACGAGCAGTACTTC. Translation gives CSARDGTDSYEQYF. This chain connects TRBV20-1 to TRBJ2-7; D may correspond to TRBD1 or TRBD2 (5 bases each). CDR3 size: 14 residues. Germline V lookup: CDR1 DFQATT, CDR2 SNEGSKA (reference sequence). V lost 0 bases and J 0 bases, leaving 9 bases between the germline ends.